The following is a T cell receptor (beta chain) sequence with its context. Primers for the PCR totalled 60 Vbeta and 13 Jbeta. Only in-frame clones appear in the TCRdb table, and some are missing; sequencing was by immunoSEQ multiplex PCR. The sample lists 100,000 to 150,000 clones, around 85% seen once, with roughly 4.1% in the top ten. The CDR3 length is 13 residues. CDR1 and CDR2 (germline): SGHRS, YFSETQ. The V and J ends lost 4 bases and 7 bases, in that order; junction bases with no gene match: 7. This entry belongs to a study of cytomegalovirus exposure and HLA in healthy donors. The sequenced sample consisted of PBMCs. The receptor was derived from a man aged 18 to 29 in good health and CMV-seropositive. The rearrangement links TRBV5-1 to TRBJ1-1, with 7 bases identical to TRBD1. CDR3 loop: CASSTTRDSEAFF. For the CDR3, the DNA is TGCGCCAGCAGCACGACCCGGGACAGTGAAGCTTTCTTT.